Sequencing of this T cell receptor beta chain was carried out in a study of CD8 T cells in ankylosing spondylitis. The study's findings and limits: Within matched ankylosing spondylitis synovial fluid, disease-linked clones were reportedly significantly enriched. CD8+ disease-linked clones were present at relatively low frequencies in blood. Seemingly distinctive of ankylosing spondylitis blood was a TCR beta motif formed by eight highly homologous variants.

Trimming shortened V by 7 bases and J by 3 bases, and 12 bases separated the two germline ends. The CDR3 runs 13 residues. The germline gives CDR1 ENHRY, CDR2 SYGVKD. With respect to this clonotype: Its specificity is unknown.

Researchers built TCR beta libraries using quantitative 5'-RACE with molecular barcodes. TCRdb independently ran MiXCR on the 5' RACE reads; one entry per CDR3 protein. Altogether some 840,000 distinct CDR3 sequences are present, about 10% being singletons, with the ten largest covering 0.51%. The V call is TRBV10-3, the J call TRBJ1-1; a possible D gene is TRBD1 (6 bases). The sequence was collected from a male donor with ankylosing spondylitis. The sequencing input was blood, either unsorted or a sorted T cell fraction (not recorded which). The CDR3 protein is CAINEQGDTEAFF. CDR3 bases: TGTGCCATCAACGAACAGGGAGACACTGAAGCTTTCTTT.